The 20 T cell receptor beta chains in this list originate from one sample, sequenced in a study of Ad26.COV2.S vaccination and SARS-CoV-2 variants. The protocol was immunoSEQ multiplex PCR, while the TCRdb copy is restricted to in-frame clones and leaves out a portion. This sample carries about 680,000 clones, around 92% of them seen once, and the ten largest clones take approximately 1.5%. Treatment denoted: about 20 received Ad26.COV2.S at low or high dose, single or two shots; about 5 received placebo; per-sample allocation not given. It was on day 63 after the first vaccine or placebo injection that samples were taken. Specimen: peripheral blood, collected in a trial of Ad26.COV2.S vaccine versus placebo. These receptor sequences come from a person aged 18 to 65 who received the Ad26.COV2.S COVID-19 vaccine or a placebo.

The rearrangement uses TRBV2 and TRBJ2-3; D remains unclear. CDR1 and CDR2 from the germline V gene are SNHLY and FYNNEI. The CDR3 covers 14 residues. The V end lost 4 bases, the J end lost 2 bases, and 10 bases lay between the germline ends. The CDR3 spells CASSGRGYTDTQYF. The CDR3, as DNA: TGTGCCAGCAGTGGGAGAGGATACACAGATACGCAGTATTTT.

CDR3 in amino acids: CASSPGFSGNTIYF. The CDR3, as DNA: TGTGCCAGCAGCCCGGGTTTTTCTGGAAACACCATATATTTT. The V call is TRBV5-5, the J call TRBJ1-3; D unresolved. This CDR3 is built from 14 residues. Germline V gene sequence: CDR1 SGHKS, CDR2 YYEKEE (reference sequence). The V end was cut by 4 bases, the J end by 1 base, with 9 bases between.

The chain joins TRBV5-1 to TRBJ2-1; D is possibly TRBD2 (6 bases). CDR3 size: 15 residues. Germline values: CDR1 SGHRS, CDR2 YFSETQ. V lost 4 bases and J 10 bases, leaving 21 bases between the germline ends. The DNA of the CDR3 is TGCGCCAGCAGCCCTGTTTTCGGGGGAGGACACGAGCAGTTCTTC. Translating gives CASSPVFGGGHEQFF.

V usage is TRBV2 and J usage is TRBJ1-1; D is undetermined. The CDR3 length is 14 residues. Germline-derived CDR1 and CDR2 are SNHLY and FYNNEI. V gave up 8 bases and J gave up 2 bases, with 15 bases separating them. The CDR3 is CASQAQPLNTEAFF. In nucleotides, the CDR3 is TGTGCCAGCCAGGCGCAGCCCTTAAACACTGAAGCTTTCTTT.

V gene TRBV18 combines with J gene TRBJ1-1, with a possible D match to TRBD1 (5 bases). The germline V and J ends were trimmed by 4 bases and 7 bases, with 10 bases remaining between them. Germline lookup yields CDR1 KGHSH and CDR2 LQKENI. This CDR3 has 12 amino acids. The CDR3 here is CASSLRDGEAFF. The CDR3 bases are TGTGCCAGCTCACTCCGGGACGGTGAAGCTTTCTTT.

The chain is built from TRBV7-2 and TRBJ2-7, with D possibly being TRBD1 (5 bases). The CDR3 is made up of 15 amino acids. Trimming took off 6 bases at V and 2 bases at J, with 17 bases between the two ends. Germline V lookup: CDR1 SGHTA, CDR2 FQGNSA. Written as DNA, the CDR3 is TGTGCCAGCAGTCGACAGAGCTCCAATCCCTACGAGCAGTACTTC. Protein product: CASSRQSSNPYEQYF.

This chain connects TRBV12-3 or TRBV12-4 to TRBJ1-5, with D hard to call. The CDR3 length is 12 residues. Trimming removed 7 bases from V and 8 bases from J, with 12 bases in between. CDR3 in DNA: TGTGCCAGCACAACCGAACCTGAGCCCCAGCATTTT. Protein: CASTTEPEPQHF.

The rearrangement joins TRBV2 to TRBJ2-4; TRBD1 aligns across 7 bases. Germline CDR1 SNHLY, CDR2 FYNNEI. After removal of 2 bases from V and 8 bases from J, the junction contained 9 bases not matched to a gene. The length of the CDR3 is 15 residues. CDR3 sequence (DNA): TGTGCCAGCAGTGAATCCGCAGGGGGAAGCTACATTCAGTACTTC. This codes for CASSESAGGSYIQYF. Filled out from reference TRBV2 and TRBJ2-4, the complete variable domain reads EPEVTQTPSHQVTQMGQEVILRCVPISNHLYFYWYRQILGQKVEFLVSFYNNEISEKSEIFDDQFSVERPDGSNFTLKIRSTKLEDSAMYFCASSESAGGSYIQYFGAGTRLSVL.

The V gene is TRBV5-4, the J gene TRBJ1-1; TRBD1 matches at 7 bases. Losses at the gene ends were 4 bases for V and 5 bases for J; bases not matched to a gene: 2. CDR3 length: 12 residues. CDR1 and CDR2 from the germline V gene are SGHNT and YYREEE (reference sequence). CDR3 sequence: CASSETGTEAFF. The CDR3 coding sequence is TGTGCCAGCAGCGAGACAGGGACTGAAGCTTTCTTT.

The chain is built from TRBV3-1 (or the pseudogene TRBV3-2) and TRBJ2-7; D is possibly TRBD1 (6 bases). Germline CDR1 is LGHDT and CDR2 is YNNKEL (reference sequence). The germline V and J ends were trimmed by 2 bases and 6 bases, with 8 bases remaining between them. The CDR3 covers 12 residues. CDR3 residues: CASSQTGPEQYF. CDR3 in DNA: TGTGCCAGCAGCCAAACAGGGCCCGAGCAGTACTTC.

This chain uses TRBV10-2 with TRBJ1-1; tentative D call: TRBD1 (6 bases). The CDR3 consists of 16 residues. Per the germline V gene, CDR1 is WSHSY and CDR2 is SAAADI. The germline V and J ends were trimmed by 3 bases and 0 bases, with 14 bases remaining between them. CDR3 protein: CASSDRGFGMNTEAFF. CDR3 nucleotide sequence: TGCGCCAGCAGTGACAGGGGTTTCGGCATGAACACTGAAGCTTTCTTT.

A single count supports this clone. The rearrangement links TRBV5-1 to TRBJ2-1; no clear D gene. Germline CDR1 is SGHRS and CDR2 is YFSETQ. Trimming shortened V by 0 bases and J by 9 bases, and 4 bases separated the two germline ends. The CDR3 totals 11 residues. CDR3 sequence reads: CASSLGAEQFF. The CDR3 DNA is TGCGCCAGCAGCTTGGGCGCTGAGCAGTTCTTC. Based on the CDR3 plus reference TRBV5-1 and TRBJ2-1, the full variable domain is KAGVTQTPRYLIKTRGQQVTLSCSPISGHRSVSWYQQTPGQGLQFLFEYFSETQRNKGNFPGRFSGRQFSNSRSEMNVSTLELGDSALYLCASSLGAEQFFGPGTRLTVL.

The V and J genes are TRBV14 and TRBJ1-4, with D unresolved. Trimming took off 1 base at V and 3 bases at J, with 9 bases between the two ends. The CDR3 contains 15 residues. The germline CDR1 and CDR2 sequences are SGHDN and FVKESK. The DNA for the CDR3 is TGTGCCAGCAGCCAAGGACGGGCGTCTAATGAAAAACTGTTTTTT. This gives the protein CASSQGRASNEKLFF.

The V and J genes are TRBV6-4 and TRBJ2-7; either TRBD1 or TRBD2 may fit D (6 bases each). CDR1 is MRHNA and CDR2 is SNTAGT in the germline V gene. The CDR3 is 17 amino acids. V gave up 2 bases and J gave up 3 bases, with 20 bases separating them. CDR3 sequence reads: CASSDGGPLGHLYEQYF. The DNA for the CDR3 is TGTGCCAGCAGTGACGGGGGGCCTTTGGGACACCTCTACGAGCAGTACTTC.

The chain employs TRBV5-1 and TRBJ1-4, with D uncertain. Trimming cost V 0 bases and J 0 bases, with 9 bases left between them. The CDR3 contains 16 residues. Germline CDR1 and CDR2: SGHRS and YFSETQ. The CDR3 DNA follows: TGCGCCAGCAGCTTGGAACCCCCTCCAACTAATGAAAAACTGTTTTTT. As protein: CASSLEPPPTNEKLFF.

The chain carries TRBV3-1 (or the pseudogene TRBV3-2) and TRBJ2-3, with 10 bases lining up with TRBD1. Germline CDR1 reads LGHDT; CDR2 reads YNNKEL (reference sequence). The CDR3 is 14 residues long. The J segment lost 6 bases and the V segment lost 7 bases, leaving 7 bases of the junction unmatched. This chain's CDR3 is CASTETGGSDTQYF. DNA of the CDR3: TGTGCCAGCACCGAGACAGGGGGCAGCGATACGCAGTATTTT.

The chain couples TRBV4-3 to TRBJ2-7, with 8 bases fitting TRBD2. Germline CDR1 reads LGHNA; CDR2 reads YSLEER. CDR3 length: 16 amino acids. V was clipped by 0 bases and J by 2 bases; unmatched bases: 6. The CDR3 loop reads CASSQDRRGATYEQYF. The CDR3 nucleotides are TGCGCCAGCAGCCAAGATCGGCGGGGGGCTACCTACGAGCAGTACTTC.

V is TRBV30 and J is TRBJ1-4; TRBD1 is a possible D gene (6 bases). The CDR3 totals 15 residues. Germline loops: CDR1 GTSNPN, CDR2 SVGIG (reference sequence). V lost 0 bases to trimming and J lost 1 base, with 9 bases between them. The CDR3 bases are TGTGCCTGGAGTGTACCCAGGGGAACTAATGAAAAACTGTTTTTT. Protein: CAWSVPRGTNEKLFF.

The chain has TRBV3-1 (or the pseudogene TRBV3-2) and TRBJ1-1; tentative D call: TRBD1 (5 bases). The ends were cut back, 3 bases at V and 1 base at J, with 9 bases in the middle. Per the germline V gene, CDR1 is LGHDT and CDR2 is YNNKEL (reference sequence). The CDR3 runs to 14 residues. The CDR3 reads CASSQLGGNTEAFF. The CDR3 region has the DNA TGTGCCAGCAGCCAGCTCGGGGGGAACACTGAAGCTTTCTTT.

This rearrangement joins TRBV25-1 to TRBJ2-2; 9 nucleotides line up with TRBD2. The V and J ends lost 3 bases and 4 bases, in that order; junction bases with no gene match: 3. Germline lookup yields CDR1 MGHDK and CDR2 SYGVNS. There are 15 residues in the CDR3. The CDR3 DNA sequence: TGTGCCAGCAGTGAGCGGGAGGGACCCACCGGGGAGCTGTTTTTT. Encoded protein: CASSEREGPTGELFF. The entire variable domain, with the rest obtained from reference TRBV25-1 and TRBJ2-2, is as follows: EADIYQTPRYLVIGTGKKITLECSQTMGHDKMYWYQQDPGMELHLIHYSYGVNSTEKGDLSSESTVSRIRTEHFPLTLESARPSHTSQYLCASSEREGPTGELFFGEGSRLTVL.